What follows is one T cell receptor beta chain and its context. Antigen specificity is unknown. The TCR beta cDNA libraries carried unique molecular identifiers. T cells numbering about 0.95 to 10 million gave rise to some 500,000 cDNA molecules. In TCRdb, the PCR reads were re-called with MiXCR into one record per CDR3 protein. The sample records hundreds of thousands of distinct CDR3 sequences, roughly 45% being singletons. The entry originates in a study of post-analysis software for immune sequencing data. About the study: Relapsing-remitting, secondary progressive and progressive-relapsing multiple sclerosis were all included among the disease courses. Study-wide points: Compared against controls, patients with multiple sclerosis displayed significantly lower normalized Chao1 diversity. Four to six TRBV segments, including TRBV5-6, TRBV5-1 and TRBV20-1, were more frequent in patients than controls. Samples prepared in the same batch strongly co-clustered by F measure.

CDR1 and CDR2 from the germline V gene are KGHDR and SFDVKD. The CDR3 spans 16 residues. Trimming removed 4 bases at V and 0 bases at J, with 12 bases between. Sequencing was performed on blood. The sequence derives from a girl under 18 with multiple sclerosis. This sequence joins TRBV24-1 and TRBJ2-1, with D uncertain. The CDR3 is CATSEWAPSSYNEQFF. The CDR3, as DNA: TGTGCCACCAGTGAATGGGCCCCGAGCTCCTACAATGAGCAGTTCTTC.